This T cell receptor beta chain originates from a study of blood T cells in healthy people across ages. Points from the study as a whole: Older age went with lower TCR beta diversity per million T cells, in a roughly linear way. One million T cells yielded diversity estimates that were considered underestimates. Shifts in expanded clonotypes may have been confounded by donor CMV status, which was unknown.

CDR3 size: 12 residues. Germline CDR1 is ENHRY and CDR2 is SYGVKD. Then a second PCR, running roughly 7 to 11 cycles, was carried out with a sample-barcoded 5' primer and a J-beta primer mix. A 12-random-nucleotide template-switch adaptor tagged each cDNA molecule. TCRdb analysed the 5' RACE reads with MiXCR anew, one entry per CDR3 protein. The profile shows about 1.1 million distinct CDR3 sequences, 35% to 45% of them singletons. As for this clonotype: Antigen specificity is unknown. A junction end diverges from the germline sequence, so it may reflect a read error.

Sequencing input: blood. The source of this sequence is a man younger than 30 in good health. This chain joins TRBV10-3 and TRBJ2-5; TRBD1 matches at 9 bases. Here the CDR3 reads CAISPTRDRVDF. CDR3 bases: TGTGCCATCAGTCCGACCCGGGACAGGGTAGACTTC.